The clone carrying this T cell receptor beta chain has ten or more counts. No antigen is known for it. Disease lasting under 3 months, a NOSPECS grade of at least 4, and a Clinical Activity Score of at least 3 were features of the ophthalmopathy patients. Amplification yielded TCR beta CDR3 regions, with RNA transcripts as the source. First-round RT-PCR targeting the TCR CDR3 was performed with the HTBI primer set. TCRdb fed the multiplex PCR reads into MiXCR, producing one record per CDR3 protein. The sample has 350,000 to 400,000 distinct CDR3 sequences; around 18% are singletons. The data were taken from a study of T cells in Graves' hyperthyroidism and ophthalmopathy. Study observations and caveats: Blood also carried most thyroid clonotypes expanded above 0.001.

This CDR3 contains 14 residues. V lost 2 bases and J lost 7, with 14 bases in between. From germline, CDR1 is MNHNY and CDR2 SVGAGI (reference sequence). The chain joins TRBV6-6 to TRBJ1-2; the D gene is possibly TRBD1 (6 bases). The source is a young man with Graves' ophthalmopathy. Sequencing used blood. CDR3 residues: CASSYHRTDGGYTF. As DNA, the CDR3 is TGTGCCAGCAGTTACCACAGGACAGATGGTGGCTACACCTTC.